The 26 T cell receptor beta chains reported below all come from one sample, sequenced in a study of cytomegalovirus exposure and HLA in healthy donors. The PCR ran on 60 Vbeta and 13 Jbeta primers. Using immunoSEQ multiplex PCR, the repertoire was profiled, and TCRdb retains in-frame clones only, with some absent. In total, the table holds tens of thousands of clones. Sequencing was performed on PBMCs. The receptors come from a woman younger than 30 in good health and CMV-seronegative.

V gene TRBV28 combines with J gene TRBJ2-7, with a possible D match to TRBD2 (6 bases). Germline CDR1 is MDHEN and CDR2 is SYDVKM. Trimming cost V 5 bases and J 3 bases, with 11 bases left between them. The CDR3 runs 13 residues. The CDR3 loop reads CASSRTMIYEQYF. CDR3 DNA: TGTGCCAGCAGTCGGACTATGATCTACGAGCAGTACTTC.

The rearrangement joins TRBV5-6 to TRBJ2-7; possibly TRBD1 for D (5 bases). Trimming left V 2 bases short and J 2 bases short, with 11 bases between. The CDR3 is 14 amino acids. Germline-derived CDR1 and CDR2 are SGHDT and YYEEEE. The CDR3 DNA is TGTGCCAGCAGCTTAAGGGAAGGGGCCTACGAGCAGTACTTC. Residues: CASSLREGAYEQYF.

The chain recombines TRBV9 with TRBJ2-6, with D tentatively TRBD1 (6 bases). This CDR3 is built from 15 residues. Trimming stripped 3 bases from V and 4 bases from J, with 11 bases between. Germline assignment: CDR1 SGDLS and CDR2 YYNGEE. CDR3 sequence reads: CASSARTAGANVLTF. The DNA for the CDR3 is TGTGCCAGCAGCGCCAGGACAGCCGGGGCCAACGTCCTGACTTTC.

The chain combines TRBV6-5 with TRBJ1-4, with 8 bases identical to TRBD1. The CDR3 totals 15 residues. Trimming took 3 bases from V and 4 from J; bases not matched to a gene: 4. Germline CDR1 MNHEY, CDR2 SVGAGI. CDR3 protein: CASSYGTGHNEKLFF. In nucleotides, the CDR3 is TGTGCCAGCAGTTATGGGACAGGACATAATGAAAAACTGTTTTTT.

The CDR3 here is CASRAGTAMNTEAFF. CDR3 nucleotide sequence: TGTGCCAGCAGGGCCGGGACAGCCATGAACACTGAAGCTTTCTTT. The chain recombines TRBV7-9 with TRBJ1-1, with 7 bases matching TRBD1. Germline loops: CDR1 SEHNR, CDR2 FQNEAQ (reference sequence). With 6 bases clipped from V and 0 bases from J, the junction kept 7 bases outside the gene matches. There are 15 residues in the CDR3.

The rearrangement uses TRBV5-1 and TRBJ2-2; weak D call: TRBD1 (5 bases). This CDR3 region has 14 residues. V lost 3 bases to trimming and J lost 1 base, with 7 bases between them. Looked up from germline, CDR1 is SGHRS and CDR2 is YFSETQ. CDR3 residues: CASSSQGNTGELFF. CDR3 nucleotide sequence: TGCGCCAGCAGCTCTCAGGGGAACACCGGGGAGCTGTTTTTT.

V and J are TRBV19 and TRBJ1-3, with 7 bases aligning to TRBD1. Germline CDR1 reads LNHDA; CDR2 reads SQIVND (reference sequence). The CDR3 runs to 17 residues. Germline trimming cut 5 bases from V and 0 bases from J; bases unmatched to any gene: 10. This chain's CDR3 is CASSARTGAYSGNTIYF. Written as DNA, the CDR3 is TGTGCCAGTAGTGCTAGGACAGGCGCCTACTCTGGAAACACCATATATTTT.

This chain joins TRBV19 and TRBJ1-5, with D possibly being TRBD1 (6 bases). The V gene's germline CDR1 is LNHDA and CDR2 SQIVND (reference sequence). The CDR3 extends over 15 amino acids. The V end lost 2 bases, the J end lost 4 bases, and 12 bases lay between the germline ends. The CDR3 reads CASSIHRALNQPQHF. The CDR3 DNA sequence: TGTGCCAGTAGTATACACAGGGCCCTTAATCAGCCCCAGCATTTT.

CDR3 region: CASSLAEGYTGELFF. The DNA of the CDR3 is TGCGCCAGCAGCTTGGCAGAGGGTTACACCGGGGAGCTGTTTTTT. This rearrangement joins TRBV5-1 to TRBJ2-2, with D maybe TRBD2 (5 bases). The CDR3 contains 15 residues. V lost 0 bases and J 3 bases, leaving 9 bases between the germline ends. Looked up from germline, CDR1 is SGHRS and CDR2 is YFSETQ.

The chain combines TRBV5-1 with TRBJ1-6; D is uncertain. V dropped 2 bases and J dropped 8 bases, with 11 bases sitting between them. CDR3 size: 14 residues. Germline CDR1 and CDR2: SGHRS and YFSETQ. CDR3 bases: TGCGCCAGCAGCTTAGGGAGTAATTATTCACCCCTCCACTTT. Protein: CASSLGSNYSPLHF.

The chain has TRBV4-1 and TRBJ1-2; unclear D gene. CDR3 size: 15 residues. In germline, CDR1 is MGHRA, CDR2 YSYEKL. V was cut by 1 base and J by 3 bases, with 12 bases left in between. CDR3 nucleotides: TGCGCCAGCAGCCAAGTTGGAAGGCGGGACTATGGCTACACCTTC. It codes for CASSQVGRRDYGYTF.

The genes are TRBV18 and TRBJ1-1, with no clear D. Trimming removed 3 bases at V and 1 base at J, with 9 bases between. Germline CDR1 KGHSH, CDR2 LQKENI. The CDR3 runs 14 residues. This chain's CDR3 is CASSPSVKNTEAFF. In DNA form, the CDR3 reads TGTGCCAGCTCACCCTCGGTGAAGAACACTGAAGCTTTCTTT.

Written as DNA, the CDR3 is TGTGCTAGTGCCACACAGGGGTTTCCTCAGCCCCAGCATTTT. Its translation: CASATQGFPQPQHF. The V gene is TRBV12-5, the J gene TRBJ1-5, with 7 bases matching TRBD1. CDR3 size: 14 residues. Per germline, CDR1 LGHNT and CDR2 FRNRAP. J was trimmed by 6 bases and V by 7 bases; bases with no gene match: 9.

V gene TRBV30 combines with J gene TRBJ2-1; TRBD2 matches at 12 bases. The ends lost 3 bases at V and 8 bases at J; junction bases unmatched: 8. The CDR3 is made up of 15 amino acids. CDR1 GTSNPN and CDR2 SVGIG come from the germline V gene (reference sequence). CDR3 residues: CAWRTGTSGLDEQFF. CDR3 bases: TGTGCCTGGAGGACCGGGACTAGCGGGTTAGATGAGCAGTTCTTC.

The rearrangement uses TRBV5-1 and TRBJ2-2, with 7 bases that match TRBD1. Germline V gives CDR1 SGHRS, CDR2 YFSETQ. J lost 0 bases, V lost 2 bases, and 4 bases had no gene match. This CDR3 region has 16 residues. CDR3 sequence (DNA): TGCGCCAGCAGCTTAAGGGGGCGCCCGAACACCGGGGAGCTGTTTTTT. Residues: CASSLRGRPNTGELFF.

V usage is TRBV5-1 and J usage is TRBJ2-3, with a possible D match to TRBD2 (5 bases). Germline assignment: CDR1 SGHRS and CDR2 YFSETQ. Trimming shortened V by 3 bases and J by 1 base, and 9 bases separated the two germline ends. This CDR3 is built from 14 residues. The CDR3 loop is CASSSEGGTDTQYF. The CDR3 region has the DNA TGCGCCAGCAGCTCTGAGGGAGGCACAGATACGCAGTATTTT.

This chain uses TRBV4-1 with TRBJ2-7; 8 nucleotides align to TRBD1. After removal of 3 bases from V and 2 bases from J, the junction contained 6 bases not matched to a gene. Germline CDR1 and CDR2: MGHRA and YSYEKL. The CDR3 has 15 amino acids. CDR3 in amino acids: CASSHPGTGAYEQYF. The CDR3 DNA reads TGCGCCAGCAGCCACCCCGGGACAGGCGCCTACGAGCAGTACTTC.

This chain joins TRBV7-3 and TRBJ1-1; 7 bases agree with TRBD1. Germline CDR1 reads SGHTA; CDR2 reads FQGTGA. The junction had 12 bases not matched to a gene; V was cut back by 5 bases and J by 3 bases. The CDR3 contains 16 residues. The CDR3: CASSPPVDRVDTEAFF. The CDR3 DNA follows: TGTGCCAGCAGCCCCCCCGTCGACAGGGTAGACACTGAAGCTTTCTTT.

The chain carries TRBV18 and TRBJ2-3; D gene ambiguous. The CDR3 length is 13 residues. V was trimmed by 4 bases and J by 1 base, leaving 6 bases between them. The germline CDR1 and CDR2 sequences are KGHSH and LQKENI. DNA for the CDR3: TGTGCCAGCTCACTTCCGGGCACAGATACGCAGTATTTT. As protein: CASSLPGTDTQYF. Drawing the rest from reference TRBV18 and TRBJ2-3, the complete variable domain is NAGVMQNPRHLVRRRGQEARLRCSPMKGHSHVYWYRQLPEEGLKFMVYLQKENIIDESGMPKERFSAEFPKEGPSILRIQQVVRGDSAAYFCASSLPGTDTQYFGPGTRLTVL.

The rearrangement uses TRBV9 and TRBJ2-6; 7 bases agree with TRBD1. The ends lost 1 base at V and 2 bases at J; junction bases unmatched: 12. CDR3 length: 19 residues. CDR1 SGDLS and CDR2 YYNGEE come from the germline V gene. The CDR3 bases are TGTGCCAGCAGCGTACAGACAGGGCCCAAAGCCACTGGGGCCAACGTCCTGACTTTC. This gives the protein CASSVQTGPKATGANVLTF.

This chain joins TRBV5-1 and TRBJ2-1, with 7 bases identical to TRBD2. Germline V gives CDR1 SGHRS, CDR2 YFSETQ. CDR3 length equals 16 residues. J lost 0 bases, V lost 4 bases, and 7 bases had no gene match. In nucleotides, the CDR3 is TGCGCCAGCAGCGGCCCCGGGACTAACTCCTACAATGAGCAGTTCTTC. This encodes CASSGPGTNSYNEQFF. Together with reference TRBV5-1 and TRBJ2-1, the CDR3 gives the full variable domain: KAGVTQTPRYLIKTRGQQVTLSCSPISGHRSVSWYQQTPGQGLQFLFEYFSETQRNKGNFPGRFSGRQFSNSRSEMNVSTLELGDSALYLCASSGPGTNSYNEQFFGPGTRLTVL.

The chain is built from TRBV7-9 and TRBJ2-7; TRBD2 matches at 9 bases. Germline CDR1 and CDR2: SEHNR and FQNEAQ (reference sequence). The CDR3 runs to 16 residues. J was trimmed by 3 bases and V by 1 base; bases with no gene match: 7. The CDR3 is CASSLGAGGRNYEQYF. As DNA, the CDR3 is TGTGCCAGCAGCTTAGGGGCGGGGGGGCGTAACTACGAGCAGTACTTC.

The rearrangement uses TRBV4-1 and TRBJ1-5, with D uncertain. V dropped 2 bases and J dropped 2 bases, with 10 bases sitting between them. Germline-derived CDR1 and CDR2 are MGHRA and YSYEKL. The CDR3 extends over 15 amino acids. The DNA of the CDR3 is TGCGCCAGCAGCCAATTAGTCTTGGGCAATCAGCCCCAGCATTTT. As protein: CASSQLVLGNQPQHF.

The rearrangement joins TRBV10-3 to TRBJ2-3; D possibly corresponds to TRBD2 (6 bases). The CDR3 covers 16 residues. Germline CDR1 ENHRY, CDR2 SYGVKD. The V gene lost 3 bases and the J gene lost 6 bases, with 19 bases spanning the gap. The CDR3 loop reads CAISDRTGSSGDTQYF. CDR3 DNA: TGTGCCATCAGTGATCGGACGGGGTCCAGCGGGGATACGCAGTATTTT.

The chain carries TRBV5-1 and TRBJ2-4; tentative D call: TRBD2 (5 bases). This CDR3 comprises 15 residues. Deletions cut 0 bases from V and 4 bases from J, with 11 bases between. Germline V gives CDR1 SGHRS, CDR2 YFSETQ. The DNA of the CDR3 is TGCGCCAGCAGCTTGGGACGCGGCGGGAAAAACATTCAGTACTTC. Residues: CASSLGRGGKNIQYF.

The chain combines TRBV4-2 with TRBJ2-1; 10 nucleotides line up with TRBD2. J was trimmed by 5 bases and V by 1 base; bases with no gene match: 17. The V gene's germline CDR1 is LGHNA and CDR2 YNFKEQ. This CDR3 is built from 20 residues. CDR3 sequence: CASSQGLAGLSGDGDNEQFF. CDR3 coding DNA: TGTGCCAGCAGCCAAGGACTAGCGGGCCTCTCGGGAGACGGGGACAATGAGCAGTTCTTC.